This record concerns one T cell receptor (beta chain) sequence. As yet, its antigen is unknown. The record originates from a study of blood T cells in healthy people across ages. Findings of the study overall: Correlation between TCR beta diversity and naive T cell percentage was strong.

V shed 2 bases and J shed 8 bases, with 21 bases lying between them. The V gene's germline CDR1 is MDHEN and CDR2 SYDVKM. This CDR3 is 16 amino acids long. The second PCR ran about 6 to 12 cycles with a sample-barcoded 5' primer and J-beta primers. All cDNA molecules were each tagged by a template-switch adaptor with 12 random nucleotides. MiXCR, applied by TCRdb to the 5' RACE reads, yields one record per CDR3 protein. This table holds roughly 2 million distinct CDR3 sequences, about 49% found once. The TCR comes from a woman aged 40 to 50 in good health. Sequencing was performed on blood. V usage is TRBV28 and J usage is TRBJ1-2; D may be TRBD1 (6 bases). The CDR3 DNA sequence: TGTGCCAGCAGTTTAAACGATGGGGGGCGGCTCGGGGGCTACACCTTC. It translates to CASSLNDGGRLGGYTF.